This T cell receptor beta chain came from a study of cytomegalovirus exposure and HLA in healthy donors (dated by TCRdb to the late 2010s). Context from the whole study: According to an earlier analysis of 550 to 700 of the donors, 150 million to 200 million T cells yielded over 100 million unique TCR beta sequences and around 300 Gb of sequence data. High-throughput TCR immunosequencing, statistical association of individual TCRs with disease status, and machine learning were combined to predict cytomegalovirus infection status. Across under 500 genotyped donors of the cohort, an average of roughly 200,000 unique TCR beta nucleotide sequences per donor were sequenced, and 15% to 20% of those sequences were non-productive. A later genetic analysis used genome-wide SNP genotypes for about 65% of the roughly 700 donors, treating that subset as a discovery cohort. HLA typing included class I and class II loci at four-digit resolution. To study patterns of TCR occurrence, a later analysis re-analyzed previously published TCR beta repertoires from around 660 donors and added high-resolution HLA genotyping. An earlier analysis of several hundred of the donors used high-throughput TCR beta sequencing to judge whether each TCR beta V gene segment behaved as functional or pseudogenic. The number of donors typed differed by locus, with 629-630 for A, B, C, DRB1 and DQB1, more than 500 for DQA1, 600 to 610 for DPA1, and approximately 470 for DPB1. Donor age, sex, ethnicity and CMV serostatus were collected together with the repertoire data. Using immunosequencing, the study profiled T cell repertoires from around 680 subjects and related those repertoires to cytomegalovirus serostatus. Every discovery cohort repertoire had been produced on one sequencing platform. An early release covering roughly 640 HLA-typed donors comprised approximately 290 gigabases of sequencing data and about 90 million unique TCR sequences. The later analysis used no new phenotypic data to find candidate immune exposures, relying instead on TCR beta sequences and their occurrence across donors. Roughly five DR-DQ haplotypes were handled as single units for association and clustering because linkage in the cohort was strong. The study was designed to test whether signatures of past pathogen exposure could be identified by cataloging public T cell receptors. The genetic ancestry cluster associated with self-reported Caucasian donors included about 84% of the 300 to 450 genotyped donors. In addition to the first cohort of 666 subjects, a separate validation cohort of over 90 different subjects was used.

The cohort was made up of hundreds of healthy bone marrow donors. At the time of sampling, all cohort members were nominally healthy, though unrecorded immune exposures were likely present. The donor tested CMV seropositive and was one of the 289 seropositive cohort members. A peripheral blood sample was provided by each donor, and peripheral blood mononuclear cells were used for TCR beta sequencing. The Qiagen DNeasy Blood Extraction Kit was used to extract genomic DNA from the blood cell samples. CDR1 and CDR2 are read off the germline V gene as SQVTM and ANQGSEA. The V end gives up 3 bases and the J end 0 bases, leaving 2 bases in the junction not matched to a gene. The CDR3 has 14 amino acids, counting the end cysteine and phenylalanine. This entry keeps only the CDR3 DNA: 42 bases, framed from base 1. With respect to this clone: The target of this receptor is not known. Per-base qualities were not stored, and no clone one base away is much larger.

Receptor libraries were prepared by the immunoSEQ multiplex PCR assay. A mixture of 60 forward primers for TCR Vbeta segments and 13 reverse primers for TCR Jbeta segments was used in the multiplex PCR. The CDR3 region of rearranged TCR beta genes was amplified from genomic DNA by a multiplex PCR assay. On the Illumina HiSeq System, the amplified TCR beta libraries were sequenced as 87-base-pair reads. Per the source publication's procedure: A later analysis counted about 76 million unique TCR beta chains across the 690 or so repertoires, and 10 million to 11 million of these chains were shared by at least two donors. To remove PCR and sequencing errors, raw reads were error-corrected and collapsed into unique sequences using a nearest-neighbor algorithm that merged closely related sequences. Alignment of CDR3 sequences to IMGT reference sequences was used to assign V, D and J gene segments. For a sequence to be retained, a match of at least six nucleotides to both a V gene segment and a J gene segment was required. Rearrangements were classified as productive when the CDR3 lacked stop codons and remained in frame with V and J, and all other rearrangements were classified as non-productive. CDR3 was defined according to IMGT convention as the region running from the second conserved V-encoded cysteine to the conserved J-encoded phenylalanine. Sequences without an unambiguous match to a single V gene segment were excluded from the earlier analysis of over 500 of the donors. In an earlier analysis of approximately 500 of the donors, a V segment was called functional when productive rearrangements were above 56.7%, and segregating when the standard deviation between donors exceeded 5%. A statistical classification framework was built for diagnosing cytomegalovirus status from the catalog of TCR beta chain sequences. In a later analysis, TCR nucleotide sequences were compared against IMGT/GENE-DB human TR gene sequences so that V and J genes could be assigned. In a later analysis, CDR3 sequences and most-parsimonious VDJ recombination scenarios were assigned using the TCRdist pipeline. In a later analysis, every TCR beta chain was defined by the combination of its CDR3 amino acid sequence and its V-gene family, and reads without a unique V-gene family were dropped. A later analysis removed over 500 highly shared, low-generation-probability nucleotide sequences to deal with suspected cross-contamination and a sequencing artifact. In a later analysis, a clonal expansion index was calculated for each public chain from normalized within-repertoire ranks of inferred template counts. Generation probabilities in a later analysis came from a VDJ recombination model fitted to out-of-frame rearrangements, and those results were checked against IGoR. In a later analysis, TCR-TCR, TCR-HLA and TCR-CMV co-occurrence was scored with hypergeometric tests, and a repertoire-size bias correction was applied to TCR pairs. A later analysis estimated false discovery rates by permuting HLA or CMV assignments 20 times. In a later analysis, co-occurring TCRs were grouped using DBSCAN, and TCRdist sequence similarity was added for clustering within HLA-allele-positive subsets. Repertoires with fewer than 30,000 or more than 120,000 public chains, plus five repertoires with anomalous nucleotide sharing, were excluded from co-occurrence clustering. The clones in this table, taken by TCRdb from immuneACCESS, are in-frame only. Not every clone is retained; where verified, under half of the shortfall comes from an unresolved V gene, and the cause of the rest is unknown. That table is the source of V, J and clone size, and D and trimming were worked out from the DNA. Counted in this sample were about 130,000 clones; roughly 70% of them appeared once. The top ten clones comprise around 4.5% of the sample.

Paper-wide results and their limitations: In a later analysis, several top co-occurrence clusters were reported to appear linked to parvovirus B19, influenza, CMV and Epstein-Barr virus. Compared with the roughly 700-donor mean, donors in an Asian-associated ancestry cluster had fewer N-insertions in productive TCRs, according to a later genetic analysis. Because the 87-base-pair reads could not distinguish some IMGT-functional V segments, including TRBV6-2 and TRBV6-3, those segments were excluded. In a later analysis, HLA-associated TCR beta chains were found to be more clonally expanded and to have lower generation probabilities than equally common non-associated chains. In the study, about 150 TCR beta chains were listed as associated with cytomegalovirus. In vitro tests confirmed that a few of the cytomegalovirus-associated TCR beta chains recognize cytomegalovirus antigens. A cluster of highly shared sequence variants was judged likely to represent a technical artifact of the sequencing pipeline. Seventeen rarely observed V segments, including chromosome 9 orphons, were excluded from the earlier analysis of several hundred of the donors because counts were too low. In an earlier analysis of 587 of the donors, most TCR beta V segments appeared in productive rearrangements about 87% or about 30% of the time, broadly matching IMGT annotations. According to the authors, the approach could potentially be generalized to other disease states and immunological phenotypes. CMV serostatus was the only immune exposure information available for the cohort. This cohort had only TCR beta chains sequenced, and the lack of alpha or paired-chain data limited which features could be detected. Most TCR sequences were observed very rarely across donors, whereas some public TCRs were present in many individuals. According to a later analysis, most CMV-associated TCR beta chains appeared to be HLA-restricted, and the HLA associations seemed to be driven largely by CMV exposure. A further reported finding was that TCR beta sequences accurately predicted the HLA-A and HLA-B alleles for most subjects in the first cohort. At a false discovery rate of 0.05, a later analysis linked fewer than 20,000 TCR beta sequences to specific HLA alleles. When HLA alleles, especially DR and DQ, strongly co-occurred, attributing TCR associations to individual alleles was difficult. According to a later analysis, TCR association rates differed among HLA loci, with DRB1 alleles showing the most associated TCRs and HLA-C alleles showing the fewest. Because HLA typing was unavailable for some donors at each locus, only the typed subset was used in association tests. The presence/absence analyses assumed that sequencing depth was roughly uniform across donors, and that assumption may not be true. The classifier was reported to diagnose cytomegalovirus status with high specificity and sensitivity in both the original and validation cohorts. Correlated functional status among segregating V segments might be attributable to linkage disequilibrium, but an unknown experimental factor could not be ruled out. An association between a missense DCLRE1C variant and V-gene and J-gene trimming of TCR beta chains was found in a later genetic analysis and replicated in an independent cohort.

What was sequenced was PBMCs. The clonotype originates from a young man in good health and CMV-seropositive. In this chain, TRBV29-1 is recombined with TRBJ2-1, with 7 junctional bases fitting TRBD2. This receptor carries the CDR3 CSVEGGSSYNEQFF. The DNA reads as follows: TGCAGCGTTGAGGGCGGGAGCTCCTACAATGAGCAGTTCTTC.